This T cell receptor (beta chain) was identified during a study of blood T cell repertoires in COVID-19. Study details: Sample material is recorded as cDNA or gDNA derived from T cells, B-cell-depleted T cells, or PBMCs.

Clones were read by immunoSEQ multiplex PCR, and TCRdb kept only the in-frame ones, dropping some. The sample records some 37,000 clones, around 83% being singletons. Looked up from germline, CDR1 is SGHTA and CDR2 is FQGTGA. V lost 1 base to trimming and J lost 3 bases; unmatched junction nucleotides: 4. CDR3 size: 16 residues. The J gene is TRBJ2-1, the V gene TRBV7-3; 9 bases agree with TRBD2. Source material: peripheral blood. This receptor was obtained from a man in his forties or fifties in a cohort sampled during active COVID-19. As DNA, the CDR3 is TGTGCCAGCAGCTTAAGGCCTAGCGGGAACTACAATGAGCAGTTCTTC. Translating gives CASSLRPSGNYNEQFF.